The clone carrying this TCR beta chain was detected ten times or more. What it recognizes is unknown. The data were obtained in a study of read filtering for tumor transcriptome and immune sequencing. The overall study: Transcriptome libraries were built from DNase-treated RNA.

The CDR3 spans 12 residues. Germline V lookup: CDR1 MDHEN, CDR2 SYDVKM. Losses at the gene ends were 6 bases for V and 4 bases for J; bases not matched to a gene: 2. General study points: Approximately 80% of IR-seq clonotypes had one read, totaling about 4% of reads; RNA-seq: approximately 75% and 45%. IR-seq captured clonotypes deeper and more reliably than RNA-seq.

Molecular barcoded adaptors covering alpha/delta and beta/gamma chains were used on approximately 400 ng RNA. From the reads, TCRdb called clonotypes with MiXCR, one entry per CDR3 protein. The sample lists around 130,000 distinct CDR3 sequences; 10% to 15% were seen once. Bone marrow was sampled from every patient at the time of active disease. The sequence derives from a donor at least 40 years old with multiple myeloma. The chain carries TRBV28 and TRBJ2-5; 7 bases match TRBD1. Sequencing used a population of CD138-negative cells sorted from bone marrow. This CDR3 is CASRGQIETQYF. CDR3 DNA: TGTGCCAGCAGGGGACAGATAGAGACCCAGTACTTC.